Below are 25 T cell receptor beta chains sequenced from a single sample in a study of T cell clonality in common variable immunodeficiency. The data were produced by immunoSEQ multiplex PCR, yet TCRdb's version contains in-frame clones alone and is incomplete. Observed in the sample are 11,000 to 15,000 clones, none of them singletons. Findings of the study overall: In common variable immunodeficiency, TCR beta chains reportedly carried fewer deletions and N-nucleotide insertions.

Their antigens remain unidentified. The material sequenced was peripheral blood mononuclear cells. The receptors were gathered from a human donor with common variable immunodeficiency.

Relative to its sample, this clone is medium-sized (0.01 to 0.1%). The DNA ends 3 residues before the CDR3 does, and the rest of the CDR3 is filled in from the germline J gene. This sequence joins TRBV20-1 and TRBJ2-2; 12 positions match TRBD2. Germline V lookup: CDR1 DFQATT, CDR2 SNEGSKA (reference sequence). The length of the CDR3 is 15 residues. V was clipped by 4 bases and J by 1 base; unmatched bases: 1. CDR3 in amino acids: CSATTSGGNTGELFF. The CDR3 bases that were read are TGCAGTGCTACGACTAGCGGGGGGAACACCGGGGAG.

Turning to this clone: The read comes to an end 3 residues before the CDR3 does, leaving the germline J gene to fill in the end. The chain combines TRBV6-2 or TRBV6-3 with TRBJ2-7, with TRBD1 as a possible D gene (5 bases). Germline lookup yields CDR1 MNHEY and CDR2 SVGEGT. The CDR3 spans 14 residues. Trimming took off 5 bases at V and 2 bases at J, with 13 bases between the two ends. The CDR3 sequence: CASSTTGPTYEQYF. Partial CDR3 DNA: TGTGCCAGCAGTACTACAGGCCCAACCTACGAG.

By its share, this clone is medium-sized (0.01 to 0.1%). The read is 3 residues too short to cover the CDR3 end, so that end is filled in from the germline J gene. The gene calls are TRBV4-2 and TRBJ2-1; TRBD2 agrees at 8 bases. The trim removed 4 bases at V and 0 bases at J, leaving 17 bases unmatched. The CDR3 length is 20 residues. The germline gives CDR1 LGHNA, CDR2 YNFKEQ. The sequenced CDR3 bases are TGTGCCAGCAGCCCCATGCCCGGGGGCGGGGGGCCGGGCTCCTACAATGAG. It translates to CASSPMPGGGGPGSYNE. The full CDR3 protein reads CASSPMPGGGGPGSYNEQFF.

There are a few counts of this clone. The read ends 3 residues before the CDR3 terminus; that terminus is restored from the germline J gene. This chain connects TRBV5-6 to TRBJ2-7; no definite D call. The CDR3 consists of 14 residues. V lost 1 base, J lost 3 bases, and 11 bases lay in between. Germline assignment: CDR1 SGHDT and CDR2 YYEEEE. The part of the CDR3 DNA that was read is TGTGCCAGCAGCTTGCTACAGAACGTCTACGAG. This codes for CASSLLQNVYE. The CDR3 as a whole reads CASSLLQNVYEQYF.

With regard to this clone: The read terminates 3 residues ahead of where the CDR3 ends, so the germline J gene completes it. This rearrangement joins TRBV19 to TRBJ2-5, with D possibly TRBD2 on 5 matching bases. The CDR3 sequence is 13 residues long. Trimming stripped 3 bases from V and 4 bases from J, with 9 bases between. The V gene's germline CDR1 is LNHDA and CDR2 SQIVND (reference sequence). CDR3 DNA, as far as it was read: TGTGCCAGTAGTATTTACGCGGGAGAGACC. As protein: CASSIYAGET. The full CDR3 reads CASSIYAGETQYF.

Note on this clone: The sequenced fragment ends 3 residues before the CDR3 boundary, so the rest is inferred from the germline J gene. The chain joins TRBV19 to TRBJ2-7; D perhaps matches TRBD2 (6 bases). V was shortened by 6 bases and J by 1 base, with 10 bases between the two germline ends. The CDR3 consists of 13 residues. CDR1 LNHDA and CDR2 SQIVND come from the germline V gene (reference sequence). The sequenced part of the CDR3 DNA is TGTGCCAGTAGACCCAGCGGGTCCTACGAG. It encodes CASRPSGSYE. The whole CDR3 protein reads CASRPSGSYEQYF.

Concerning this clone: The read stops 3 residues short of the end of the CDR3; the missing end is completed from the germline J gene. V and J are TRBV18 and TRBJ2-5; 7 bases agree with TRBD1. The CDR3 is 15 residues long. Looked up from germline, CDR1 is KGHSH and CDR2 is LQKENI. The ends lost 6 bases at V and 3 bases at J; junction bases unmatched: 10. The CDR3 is CASSTTYGTEETQYF. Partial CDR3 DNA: TGTGCCAGCTCGACCACCTACGGGACAGAAGAGACC.

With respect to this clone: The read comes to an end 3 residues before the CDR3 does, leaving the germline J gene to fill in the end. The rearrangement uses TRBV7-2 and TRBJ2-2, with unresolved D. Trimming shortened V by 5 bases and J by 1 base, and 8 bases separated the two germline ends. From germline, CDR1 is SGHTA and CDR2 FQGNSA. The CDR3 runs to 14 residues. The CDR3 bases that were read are TGTGCCAGCAGCCCTGCAGAGAACACCGGGGAG. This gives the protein CASSPAENTGE. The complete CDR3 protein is CASSPAENTGELFF.

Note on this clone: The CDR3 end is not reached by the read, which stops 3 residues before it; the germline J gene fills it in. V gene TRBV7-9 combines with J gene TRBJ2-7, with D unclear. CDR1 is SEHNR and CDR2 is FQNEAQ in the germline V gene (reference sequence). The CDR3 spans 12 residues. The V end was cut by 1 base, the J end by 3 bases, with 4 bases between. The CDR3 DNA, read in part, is TGTGCCAGCAGCTTAGTCAGCTACGAG. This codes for CASSLVSYE. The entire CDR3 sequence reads CASSLVSYEQYF.

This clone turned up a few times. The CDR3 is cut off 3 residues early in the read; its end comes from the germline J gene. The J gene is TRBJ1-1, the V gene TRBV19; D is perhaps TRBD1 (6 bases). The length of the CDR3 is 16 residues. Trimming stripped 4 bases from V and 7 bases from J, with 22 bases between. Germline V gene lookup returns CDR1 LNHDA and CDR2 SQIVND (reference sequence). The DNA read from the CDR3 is TGTGCCAGTAGTAAGCCCACAAAGGGGGGGGCCGGTGAA. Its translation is CASSKPTKGGAGE. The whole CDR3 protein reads CASSKPTKGGAGEAFF.

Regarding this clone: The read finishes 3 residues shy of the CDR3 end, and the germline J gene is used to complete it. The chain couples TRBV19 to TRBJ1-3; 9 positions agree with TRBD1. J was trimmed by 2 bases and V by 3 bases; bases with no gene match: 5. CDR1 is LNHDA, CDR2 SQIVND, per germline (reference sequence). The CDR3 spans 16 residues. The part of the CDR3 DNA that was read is TGTGCCAGTAGTATTGGACAGGGGCTTCCTGGAAACACC. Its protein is CASSIGQGLPGNT. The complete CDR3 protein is CASSIGQGLPGNTIYF.

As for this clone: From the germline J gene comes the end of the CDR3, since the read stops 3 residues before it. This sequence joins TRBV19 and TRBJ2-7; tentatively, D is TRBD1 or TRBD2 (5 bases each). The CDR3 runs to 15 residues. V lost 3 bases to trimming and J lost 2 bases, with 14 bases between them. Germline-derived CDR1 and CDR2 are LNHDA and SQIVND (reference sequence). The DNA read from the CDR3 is TGTGCCAGTAGTATGAGGGGTGGGGAAACCTACGAG. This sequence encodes CASSMRGGETYE. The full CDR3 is CASSMRGGETYEQYF.

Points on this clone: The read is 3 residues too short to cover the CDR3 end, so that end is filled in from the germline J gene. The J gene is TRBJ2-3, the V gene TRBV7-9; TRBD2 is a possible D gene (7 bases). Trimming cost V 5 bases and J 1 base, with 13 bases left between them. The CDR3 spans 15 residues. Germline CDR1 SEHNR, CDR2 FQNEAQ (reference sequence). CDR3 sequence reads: CASSRGGDRTDTQYF. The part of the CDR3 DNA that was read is TGTGCCAGCAGCCGAGGGGGGGACCGCACAGATACG.

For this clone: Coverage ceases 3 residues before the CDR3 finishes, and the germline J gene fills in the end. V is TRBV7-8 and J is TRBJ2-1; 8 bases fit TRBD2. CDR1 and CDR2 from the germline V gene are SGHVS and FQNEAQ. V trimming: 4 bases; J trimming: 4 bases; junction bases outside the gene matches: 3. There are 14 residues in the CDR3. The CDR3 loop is CASSYGGAYNEQFF. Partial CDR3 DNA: TGTGCCAGCAGCTACGGGGGGGCTTACAATGAG.

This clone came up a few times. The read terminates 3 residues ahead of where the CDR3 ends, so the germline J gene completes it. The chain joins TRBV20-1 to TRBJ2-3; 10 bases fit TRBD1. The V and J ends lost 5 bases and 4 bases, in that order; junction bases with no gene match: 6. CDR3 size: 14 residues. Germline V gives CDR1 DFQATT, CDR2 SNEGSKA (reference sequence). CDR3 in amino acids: CSAPGTGAADTQYF. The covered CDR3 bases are TGCAGTGCTCCCGGGACAGGGGCCGCAGATACG.

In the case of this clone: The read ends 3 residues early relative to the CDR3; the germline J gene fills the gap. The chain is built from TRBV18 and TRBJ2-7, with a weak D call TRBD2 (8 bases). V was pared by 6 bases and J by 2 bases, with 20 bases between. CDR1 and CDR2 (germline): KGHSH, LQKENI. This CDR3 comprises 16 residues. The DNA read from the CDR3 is TGTGCCAGCTCGACGGGACAGTCGGGGGGGGCCTACGAG. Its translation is CASSTGQSGGAYE. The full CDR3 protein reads CASSTGQSGGAYEQYF.

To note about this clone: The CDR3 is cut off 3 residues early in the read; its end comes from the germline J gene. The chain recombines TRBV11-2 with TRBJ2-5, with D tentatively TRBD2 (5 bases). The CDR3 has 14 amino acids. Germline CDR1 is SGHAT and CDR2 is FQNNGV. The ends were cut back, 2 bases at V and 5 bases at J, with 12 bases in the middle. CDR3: CASSLTSTGETQYF. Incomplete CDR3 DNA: TGTGCCAGCAGCTTAACCTCGACGGGGGAGACC.

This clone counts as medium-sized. The sequenced CDR3 bases are TGTGCCAGTACCCCCAGGGTTGGCACTGAA. Its protein product is CASTPRVGTE. The whole CDR3 protein reads CASTPRVGTEAFF. The V gene is TRBV19, the J gene TRBJ1-1, with a tentative D call TRBD1 (5 bases). The read falls 3 residues short of the CDR3 end, and the missing part is taken from the germline J gene. This CDR3 region has 13 residues. Germline-derived CDR1 and CDR2 are LNHDA and SQIVND (reference sequence). Trimming stripped 7 bases from V and 4 bases from J, with 13 bases between.

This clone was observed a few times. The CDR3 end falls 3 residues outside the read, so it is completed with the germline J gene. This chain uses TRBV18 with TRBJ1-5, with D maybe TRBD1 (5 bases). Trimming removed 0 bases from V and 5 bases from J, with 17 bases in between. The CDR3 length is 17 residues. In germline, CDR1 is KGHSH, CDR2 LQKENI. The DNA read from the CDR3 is TGTGCCAGCTCACCACCGGGACGGGGGGGAATTGATCAGCCC. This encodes CASSPPGRGGIDQP. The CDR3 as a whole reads CASSPPGRGGIDQPQHF.

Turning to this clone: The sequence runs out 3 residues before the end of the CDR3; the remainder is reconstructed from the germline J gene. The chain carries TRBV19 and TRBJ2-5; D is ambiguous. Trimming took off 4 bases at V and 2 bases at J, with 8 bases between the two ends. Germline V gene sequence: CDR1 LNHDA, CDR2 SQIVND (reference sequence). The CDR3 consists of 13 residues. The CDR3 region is CASSNSEQETQYF. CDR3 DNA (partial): TGTGCCAGTAGTAATAGTGAGCAAGAGACC. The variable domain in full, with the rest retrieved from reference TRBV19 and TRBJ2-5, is DGGITQSPKYLFRKEGQNVTLSCEQNLNHDAMYWYRQDPGQGLRLIYYSQIVNDFQKGDIAEGYSVSREKKESFPLTVTSAQKNPTAFYLCASSNSEQETQYFGPGTRLLVL.

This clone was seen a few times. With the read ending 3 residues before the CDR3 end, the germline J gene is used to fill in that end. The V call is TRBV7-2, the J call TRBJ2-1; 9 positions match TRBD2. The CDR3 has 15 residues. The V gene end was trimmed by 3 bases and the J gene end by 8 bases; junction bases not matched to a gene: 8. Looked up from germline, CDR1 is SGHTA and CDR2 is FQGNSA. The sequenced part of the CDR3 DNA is TGTGCCAGCAGCTTTGGCGGGGGGGCCGGCTATGAG. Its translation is CASSFGGGAGYE. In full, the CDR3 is CASSFGGGAGYEQFF.

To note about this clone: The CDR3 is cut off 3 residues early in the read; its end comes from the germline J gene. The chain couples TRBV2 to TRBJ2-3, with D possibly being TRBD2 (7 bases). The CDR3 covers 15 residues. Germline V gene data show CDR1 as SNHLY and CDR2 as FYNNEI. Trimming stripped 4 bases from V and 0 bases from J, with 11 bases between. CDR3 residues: CASSGGGLSTDTQYF. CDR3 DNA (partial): TGTGCCAGCAGTGGGGGGGGGCTTAGCACAGATACG. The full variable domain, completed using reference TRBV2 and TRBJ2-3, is EPEVTQTPSHQVTQMGQEVILRCVPISNHLYFYWYRQILGQKVEFLVSFYNNEISEKSEIFDDQFSVERPDGSNFTLKIRSTKLEDSAMYFCASSGGGLSTDTQYFGPGTRLTVL.

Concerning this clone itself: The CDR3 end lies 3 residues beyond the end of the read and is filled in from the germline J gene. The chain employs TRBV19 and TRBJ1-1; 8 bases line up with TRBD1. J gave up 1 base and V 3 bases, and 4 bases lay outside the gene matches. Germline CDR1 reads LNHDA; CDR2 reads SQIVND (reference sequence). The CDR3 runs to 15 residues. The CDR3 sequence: CASSIRTGRNTEAFF. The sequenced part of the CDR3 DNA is TGTGCCAGTAGTATCAGGACAGGGAGGAACACTGAA.

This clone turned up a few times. CDR3 DNA, as far as it was read: TGTGCCAGTACAGAAGCGGGGGGGCCCTACAATGAG. Translating gives CASTEAGGPYNE. The full-length CDR3 reads as CASTEAGGPYNEQFF. This chain connects TRBV19 to TRBJ2-1; TRBD2 aligns across 10 bases. The read comes to an end 3 residues before the CDR3 does, leaving the germline J gene to fill in the end. The CDR3 spans 15 residues. Germline CDR1 is LNHDA and CDR2 is SQIVND (reference sequence). V lost 7 bases and J lost 2; bases outside the gene matches: 5. Complete variable domain (other parts from reference TRBV19 and TRBJ2-1): DGGITQSPKYLFRKEGQNVTLSCEQNLNHDAMYWYRQDPGQGLRLIYYSQIVNDFQKGDIAEGYSVSREKKESFPLTVTSAQKNPTAFYLCASTEAGGPYNEQFFGPGTRLTVL.

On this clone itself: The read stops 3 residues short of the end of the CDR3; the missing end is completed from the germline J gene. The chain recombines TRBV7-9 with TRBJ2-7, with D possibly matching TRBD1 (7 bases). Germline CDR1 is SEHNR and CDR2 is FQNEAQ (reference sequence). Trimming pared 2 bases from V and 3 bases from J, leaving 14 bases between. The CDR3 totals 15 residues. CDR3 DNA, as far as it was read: TGTGCCAGCAGCTTACACGCAGGGGGGAGCTACGAG. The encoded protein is CASSLHAGGSYE. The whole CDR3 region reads CASSLHAGGSYEQYF. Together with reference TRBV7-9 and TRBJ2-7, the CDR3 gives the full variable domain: DTGVSQNPRHKITKRGQNVTFRCDPISEHNRLYWYRQTLGQGPEFLTYFQNEAQLEKSRLLSDRFSAERPKGSFSTLEIQRTEQGDSAMYLCASSLHAGGSYEQYFGPGTRLTVT.